This T cell receptor beta chain originates from a study of blood T cell repertoires in COVID-19. Study information: Material from acute and convalescent COVID-19 was sourced from the United States, Italy and Spain. Sample material is recorded as cDNA or gDNA derived from T cells, B-cell-depleted T cells, or PBMCs.

Deletions cut 4 bases from V and 3 bases from J, with 17 bases between. Germline CDR1 is SGDLS and CDR2 is YYNGEE. The CDR3 is 17 amino acids. Some clones are missing from TCRdb's copy, which holds only in-frame ones; the method was immunoSEQ multiplex PCR. In the table there are 100,000 to 150,000 clones, 80% to 85% of which are singletons. The receptor was derived from a woman in her 30s who had recovered from COVID-19. V usage is TRBV9 and J usage is TRBJ1-6, with TRBD1 as a possible D gene (6 bases). Sample: peripheral blood. The CDR3 coding sequence is TGTGCCAGCAGCTCAGGGGAGGGCGGTAACTATAATTCACCCCTCCACTTT. Protein: CASSSGEGGNYNSPLHF.